The sequence of this T cell receptor beta chain was determined in a study of technical replicates of blood from four donors. Germline V lookup: CDR1 SGHTA, CDR2 FQGNSA. J was trimmed by 2 bases and V by 7 bases; bases with no gene match: 6. The CDR3 sequence is 14 residues long. Clones were read by immunoSEQ multiplex PCR, and TCRdb kept only the in-frame ones, dropping some. Of about 64,000 clones in the sample, roughly 90% were seen once. The receptor was derived from a human donor in good health. Some clones in this sample may be carry-over from other donors' samples. Sequenced sample: PBMCs. The gene calls are TRBV7-2 and TRBJ1-2; 8 positions match TRBD1. CDR3 region: CASNQGAQNYGYTF. CDR3 bases: TGTGCCAGCAACCAGGGGGCGCAGAACTATGGCTACACCTTC. The whole variable domain, remainder taken from reference TRBV7-2 and TRBJ1-2, is GAGVSQSPSNKVTEKGKDVELRCDPISGHTALYWYRQSLGQGLEFLIYFQGNSAPDKSGLPSDRFSAERTGGSVSTLTIQRTQQEDSAVYLCASNQGAQNYGYTFGSGTRLTVV.